This entry is about one T cell receptor beta chain. CDR1 is LGHNA, CDR2 YNFKEQ, per germline. The CDR3 covers 14 residues. The germline V and J ends were trimmed by 1 base and 3 bases, with 7 bases remaining between them. Following extraction, RNA underwent reverse transcription to cDNA, which served as the sequencing template. Only in-frame clones appear in the TCRdb table, and some are missing; sequencing was by immunoSEQ multiplex PCR. This sample carries 150,000 to 200,000 clones, about 72% of them seen once, and the ten largest clones take 10% to 12%. Researchers took lesional scalp punch biopsies and peripheral blood from people who were alopecia areata patients. This record belongs to a study of CD8+ T cells in alopecia areata. Overall study context: Patients in the treated group were given tofacitinib by mouth, 5 to 10 mg twice a day.

Sequencing used CD8+ T cells sorted from blood, obtained at week 0. This receptor was taken from a human donor with alopecia areata. This chain joins TRBV4-2 and TRBJ1-5; D is ambiguous. CDR3 DNA: TGTGCCAGCAGCCAAGGGGCAGTCAATCAGCCCCAGCATTTT. Translating it yields CASSQGAVNQPQHF.